This TCR beta chain was retrieved from a study of monozygotic twins with inflammatory bowel disease. CDR3 length: 14 amino acids. Per germline, CDR1 LGHNA and CDR2 YSLEER. Making cDNA involved eight separate reactions per sample. TCRdb derives one entry per CDR3 protein from the 5' RACE reads, leaving out DNA. Its table lists about 210,000 distinct CDR3 sequences. Findings and limits, study-wide: Clonotype overlap with others was lower in IBD patients than in healthy twins, a difference that was greatest with disease activity. The analysis failed to separate different T cell subtypes.

With regard to this clonotype: As yet, its antigen is unknown.

Each donor gave about 2.5 ml of peripheral blood. Specimen: blood. The sequence came from a human donor with ulcerative colitis or Crohn's disease, or a healthy co-twin of an affected twin (not recorded which). This chain joins TRBV4-3 and TRBJ2-1. The CDR3 loop reads CASSQVGSYNEQFF.